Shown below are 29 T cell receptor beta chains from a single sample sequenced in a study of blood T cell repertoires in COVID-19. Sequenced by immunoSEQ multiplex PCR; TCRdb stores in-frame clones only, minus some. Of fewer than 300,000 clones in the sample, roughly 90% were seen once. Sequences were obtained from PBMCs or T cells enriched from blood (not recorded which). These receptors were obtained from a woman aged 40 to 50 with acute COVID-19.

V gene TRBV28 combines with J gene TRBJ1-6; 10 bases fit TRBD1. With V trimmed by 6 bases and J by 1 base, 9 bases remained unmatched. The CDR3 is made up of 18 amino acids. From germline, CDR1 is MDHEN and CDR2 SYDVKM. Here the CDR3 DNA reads TGTGCCAGCAGCTCCTCGGACAGGGGGATATCCTATAATTCACCCCTCCACTTT. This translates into CASSSSDRGISYNSPLHF.

This CDR3 is CASSSTDRVLYGYTF. In DNA, the CDR3 is TGTGCCAGCAGCTCGACGGACAGGGTGCTCTATGGCTACACCTTC. V usage is TRBV7-9 and J usage is TRBJ1-2, with 8 bases aligning to TRBD1. Germline V gene data show CDR1 as SEHNR and CDR2 as FQNEAQ (reference sequence). The CDR3 is made up of 15 amino acids. The V gene end was trimmed by 4 bases and the J gene end by 4 bases; junction bases not matched to a gene: 8.

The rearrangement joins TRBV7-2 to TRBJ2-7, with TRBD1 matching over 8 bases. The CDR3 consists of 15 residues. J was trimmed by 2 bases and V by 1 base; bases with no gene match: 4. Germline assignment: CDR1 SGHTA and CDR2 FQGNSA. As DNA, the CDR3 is TGTGCCAGCAGCTTAGACAGGGGGAGACCCTACGAGCAGTACTTC. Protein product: CASSLDRGRPYEQYF.

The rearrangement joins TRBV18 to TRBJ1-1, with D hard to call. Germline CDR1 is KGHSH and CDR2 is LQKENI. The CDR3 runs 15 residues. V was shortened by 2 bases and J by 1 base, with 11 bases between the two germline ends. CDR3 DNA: TGTGCCAGCTCACCATCCCCACGGGGGAACACTGAAGCTTTCTTT. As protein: CASSPSPRGNTEAFF.

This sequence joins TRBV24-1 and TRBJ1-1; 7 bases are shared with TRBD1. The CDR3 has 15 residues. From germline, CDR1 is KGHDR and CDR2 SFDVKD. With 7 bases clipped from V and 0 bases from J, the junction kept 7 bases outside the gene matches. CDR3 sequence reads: CATRETGTMNTEAFF. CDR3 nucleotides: TGTGCCACCAGGGAGACAGGGACCATGAACACTGAAGCTTTCTTT.

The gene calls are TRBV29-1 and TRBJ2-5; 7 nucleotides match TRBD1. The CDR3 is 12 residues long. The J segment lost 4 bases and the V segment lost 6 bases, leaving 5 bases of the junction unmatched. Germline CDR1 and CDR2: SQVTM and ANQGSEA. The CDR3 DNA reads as TGCAGCGTCCTACAGGGGCCAGAGACCCAGTACTTC. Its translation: CSVLQGPETQYF. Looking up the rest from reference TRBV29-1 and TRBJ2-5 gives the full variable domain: SAVISQKPSRDICQRGTSLTIQCQVDSQVTMMFWYRQQPGQSLTLIATANQGSEATYESGFVIDKFPISRPNLTFSTLTVSNMSPEDSSIYLCSVLQGPETQYFGPGTRLLVL.

In DNA form, the CDR3 reads TGTGCCAGCCTTAGCGGGAGAGGAGAGACCCAGTACTTC. This translates into CASLSGRGETQYF. J is TRBJ2-5 and V is TRBV2; 9 bases map to TRBD2. Germline lookup yields CDR1 SNHLY and CDR2 FYNNEI. After removal of 8 bases from V and 4 bases from J, the junction contained 5 bases not matched to a gene. The CDR3 extends over 13 amino acids.

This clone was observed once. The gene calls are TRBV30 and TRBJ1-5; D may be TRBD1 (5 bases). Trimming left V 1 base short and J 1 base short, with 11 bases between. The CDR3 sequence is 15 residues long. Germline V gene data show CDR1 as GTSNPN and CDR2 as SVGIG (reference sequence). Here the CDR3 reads CAWSAVAGSNQPQHF. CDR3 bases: TGTGCCTGGAGTGCGGTGGCAGGGAGCAATCAGCCCCAGCATTTT.

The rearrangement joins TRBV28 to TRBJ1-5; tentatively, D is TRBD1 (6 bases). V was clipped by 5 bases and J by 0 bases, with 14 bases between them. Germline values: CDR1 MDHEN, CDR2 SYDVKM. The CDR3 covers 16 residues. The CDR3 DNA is TGTGCCAGCAGTGGGACTACAGGGTTTAGCAATCAGCCCCAGCATTTT. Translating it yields CASSGTTGFSNQPQHF.

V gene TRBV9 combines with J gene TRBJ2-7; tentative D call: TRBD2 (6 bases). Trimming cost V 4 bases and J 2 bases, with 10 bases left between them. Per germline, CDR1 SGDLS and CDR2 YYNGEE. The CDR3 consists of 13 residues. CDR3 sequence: CASSITSPYEQYF. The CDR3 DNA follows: TGTGCCAGCAGCATCACTAGCCCCTACGAGCAGTACTTC.

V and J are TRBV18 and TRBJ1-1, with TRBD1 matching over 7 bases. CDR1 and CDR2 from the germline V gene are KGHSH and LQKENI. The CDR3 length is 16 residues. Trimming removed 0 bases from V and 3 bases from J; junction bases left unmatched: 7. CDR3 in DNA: TGTGCCAGCTCACCACCGGTCCAGGGGGGTCACACTGAAGCTTTCTTT. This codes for CASSPPVQGGHTEAFF.

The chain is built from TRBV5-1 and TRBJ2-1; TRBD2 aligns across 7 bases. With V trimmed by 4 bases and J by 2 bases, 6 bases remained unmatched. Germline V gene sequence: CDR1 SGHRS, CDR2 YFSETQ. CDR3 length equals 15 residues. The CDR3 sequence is CASSPSGAPYNEQFF. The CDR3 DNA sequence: TGCGCCAGCAGCCCTAGCGGAGCCCCCTACAATGAGCAGTTCTTC. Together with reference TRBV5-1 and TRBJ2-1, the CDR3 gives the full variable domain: KAGVTQTPRYLIKTRGQQVTLSCSPISGHRSVSWYQQTPGQGLQFLFEYFSETQRNKGNFPGRFSGRQFSNSRSEMNVSTLELGDSALYLCASSPSGAPYNEQFFGPGTRLTVL.

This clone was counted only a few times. The CDR3 here is CASSLEGLQGSHGAFF. The CDR3 DNA reads TGCGCCAGCAGCTTGGAGGGTCTGCAGGGGTCACACGGAGCTTTCTTT. The genes are TRBV5-1 and TRBJ1-1; maybe TRBD1 (6 bases). CDR3 length: 16 residues. The V and J ends lost 0 bases and 10 bases respectively, with 22 bases between them. Germline V gene sequence: CDR1 SGHRS, CDR2 YFSETQ.

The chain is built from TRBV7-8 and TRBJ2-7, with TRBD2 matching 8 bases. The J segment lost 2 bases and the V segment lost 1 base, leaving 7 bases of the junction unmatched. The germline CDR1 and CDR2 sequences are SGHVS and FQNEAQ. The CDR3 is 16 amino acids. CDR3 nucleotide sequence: TGTGCCAGCAGCTTAGGTGGTAGCGGGACCCCCTACGAGCAGTACTTC. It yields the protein CASSLGGSGTPYEQYF.

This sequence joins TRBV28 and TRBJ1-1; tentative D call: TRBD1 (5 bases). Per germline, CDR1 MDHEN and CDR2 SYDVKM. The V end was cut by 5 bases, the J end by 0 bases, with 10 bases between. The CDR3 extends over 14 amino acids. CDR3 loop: CASSRGRLNTEAFF. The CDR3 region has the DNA TGTGCCAGCAGTAGGGGAAGATTGAACACTGAAGCTTTCTTT.

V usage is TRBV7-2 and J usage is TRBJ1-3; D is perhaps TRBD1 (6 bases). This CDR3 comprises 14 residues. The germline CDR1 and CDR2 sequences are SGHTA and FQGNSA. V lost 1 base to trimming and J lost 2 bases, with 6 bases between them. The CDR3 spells CASSLGTAGNTIYF. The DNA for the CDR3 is TGTGCCAGCAGCTTAGGGACAGCTGGAAACACCATATATTTT.

The CDR3 reads CASSPRRLGELFF. CDR3 nucleotides: TGTGCCAGCAGCCCCCGCCGGTTGGGGGAGCTGTTTTTT. The V gene is TRBV13, the J gene TRBJ2-2; D unresolved. CDR3 length: 13 residues. Trimming left V 5 bases short and J 8 bases short, with 12 bases between. Germline assignment: CDR1 PRHDT and CDR2 FYEKMQ (reference sequence).

The CDR3 DNA is TGCGCCAGCAGCCGCGAGGGGGTTGCTGAAGCTTTCTTT. Its translation: CASSREGVAEAFF. This sequence joins TRBV5-1 and TRBJ1-1; D is possibly TRBD1 (6 bases). This CDR3 contains 13 residues. Looked up from germline, CDR1 is SGHRS and CDR2 is YFSETQ. V was shortened by 4 bases and J by 6 bases, with 13 bases between the two germline ends.

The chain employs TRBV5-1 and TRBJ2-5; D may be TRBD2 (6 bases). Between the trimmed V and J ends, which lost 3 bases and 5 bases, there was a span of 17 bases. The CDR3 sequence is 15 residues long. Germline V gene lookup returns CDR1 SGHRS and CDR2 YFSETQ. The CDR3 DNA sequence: TGCGCCAGCAGCTCTGGGAGGTGGGGTTCGGAGACCCAGTACTTC. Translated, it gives CASSSGRWGSETQYF.

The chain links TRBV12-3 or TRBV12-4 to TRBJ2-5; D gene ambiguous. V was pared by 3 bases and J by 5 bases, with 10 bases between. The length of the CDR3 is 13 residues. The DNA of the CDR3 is TGTGCCAGCAGTTTTACTCGCCGGGAGACCCAGTACTTC. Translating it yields CASSFTRRETQYF.

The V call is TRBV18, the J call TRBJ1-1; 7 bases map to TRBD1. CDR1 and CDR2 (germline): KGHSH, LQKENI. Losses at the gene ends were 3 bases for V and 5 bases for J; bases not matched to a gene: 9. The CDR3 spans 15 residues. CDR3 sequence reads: CASSPARGRGTEAFF. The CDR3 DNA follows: TGTGCCAGCTCACCCGCTAGGGGGCGGGGAACTGAAGCTTTCTTT.

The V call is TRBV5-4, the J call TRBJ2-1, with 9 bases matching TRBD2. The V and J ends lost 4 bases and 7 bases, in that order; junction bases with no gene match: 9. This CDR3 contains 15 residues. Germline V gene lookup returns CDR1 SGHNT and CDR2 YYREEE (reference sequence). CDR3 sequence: CASSEPGLAPNEQFF. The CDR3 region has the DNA TGTGCCAGCAGCGAGCCGGGACTAGCCCCAAATGAGCAGTTCTTC.

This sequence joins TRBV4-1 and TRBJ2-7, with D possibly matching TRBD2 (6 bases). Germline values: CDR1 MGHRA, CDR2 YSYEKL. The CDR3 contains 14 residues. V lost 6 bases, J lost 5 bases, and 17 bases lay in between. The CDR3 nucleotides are TGCGCCAGCAGTTTGAGGGAGGTAGGCGACGAGCAGTACTTC. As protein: CASSLREVGDEQYF.

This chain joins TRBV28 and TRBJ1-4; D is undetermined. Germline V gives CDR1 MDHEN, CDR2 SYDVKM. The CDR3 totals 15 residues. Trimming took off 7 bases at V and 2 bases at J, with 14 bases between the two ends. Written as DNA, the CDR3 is TGTGCCAGCAAACCCCACAGAAAGACTAATGAAAAACTGTTTTTT. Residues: CASKPHRKTNEKLFF.

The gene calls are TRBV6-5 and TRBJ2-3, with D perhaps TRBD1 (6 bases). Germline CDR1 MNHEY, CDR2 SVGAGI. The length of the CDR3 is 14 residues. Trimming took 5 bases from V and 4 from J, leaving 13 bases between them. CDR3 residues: CASSHDRPADTQYF. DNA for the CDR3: TGTGCCAGCAGTCACGACAGGCCGGCAGATACGCAGTATTTT.

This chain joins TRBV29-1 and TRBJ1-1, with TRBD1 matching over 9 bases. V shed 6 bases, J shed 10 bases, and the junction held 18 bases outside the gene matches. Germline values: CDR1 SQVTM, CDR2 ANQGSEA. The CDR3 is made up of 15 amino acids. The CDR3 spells CSVVPLQGASKVAFF. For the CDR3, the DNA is TGCAGCGTGGTTCCTTTACAGGGGGCTTCTAAGGTAGCTTTCTTT.

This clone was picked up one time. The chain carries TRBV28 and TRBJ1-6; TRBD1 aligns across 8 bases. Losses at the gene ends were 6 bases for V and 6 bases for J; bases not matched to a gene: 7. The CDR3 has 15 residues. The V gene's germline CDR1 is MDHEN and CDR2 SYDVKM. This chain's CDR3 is CASSRVDRVNSPLHF. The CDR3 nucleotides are TGTGCCAGCAGCCGAGTGGACAGGGTTAATTCACCCCTCCACTTT.

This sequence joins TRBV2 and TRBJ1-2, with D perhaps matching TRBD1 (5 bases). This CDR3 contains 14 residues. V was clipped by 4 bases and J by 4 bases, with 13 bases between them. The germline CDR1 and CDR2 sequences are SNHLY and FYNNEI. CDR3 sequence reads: CASSATAGLYGYTF. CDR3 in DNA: TGTGCCAGCAGTGCAACGGCAGGGCTCTATGGCTACACCTTC.

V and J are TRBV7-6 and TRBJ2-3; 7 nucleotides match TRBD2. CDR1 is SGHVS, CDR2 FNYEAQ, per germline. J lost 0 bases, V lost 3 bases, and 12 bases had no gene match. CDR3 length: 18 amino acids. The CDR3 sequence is CASSLGASGASSTDTQYF. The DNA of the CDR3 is TGTGCCAGCAGCTTGGGTGCTAGCGGAGCCTCTAGCACAGATACGCAGTATTTT.